The 19 T cell receptor beta chains below come from one sample, sequenced in a study of control samples from healthy donors and cancer patients. Clones were sequenced by immunoSEQ multiplex PCR, and TCRdb holds only the in-frame ones, with some missing. The sample carries more than 100,000 clones, around 90% recorded once. The sample was blood. The receptor source for this set is a man between 18 and 29 years old in good health.

This clone came up once. The rearrangement links TRBV7-3 to TRBJ2-5, with 14 bases identical to TRBD2. The CDR3 covers 16 residues. Germline CDR1 SGHTA, CDR2 FQGTGA. Unmatched junction bases numbered 0, after V lost 2 bases and J lost 1 base. The CDR3 region has the DNA TGTGCCAGCAGCTTAGGACTAGCGGGAGGCCAAGAGACCCAGTACTTC. Translating gives CASSLGLAGGQETQYF. The full variable domain, its missing parts supplied by reference TRBV7-3 and TRBJ2-5, is GAGVSQTPSNKVTEKGKYVELRCDPISGHTALYWYRQSLGQGPEFLIYFQGTGAADDSGLPNDRFFAVRPEGSVSTLKIQRTERGDSAVYLCASSLGLAGGQETQYFGPGTRLLVL.

The J gene is TRBJ2-7, the V gene TRBV4-1; 7 bases fit TRBD1. The CDR3 is made up of 15 amino acids. V was pared by 0 bases and J by 5 bases, with 7 bases of the junction left unmatched. Germline V CDR1 and CDR2: MGHRA, YSYEKL. CDR3: CASSQEQQGMDEQYF. The CDR3 DNA is TGCGCCAGCAGCCAAGAGCAACAGGGGATGGACGAGCAGTACTTC.

The genes are TRBV7-3 and TRBJ2-1; TRBD2 matches at 9 bases. V lost 2 bases to trimming and J lost 5 bases; unmatched junction nucleotides: 1. This CDR3 comprises 14 residues. Germline V gene lookup returns CDR1 SGHTA and CDR2 FQGTGA. The CDR3 loop is CASSLVAGDNEQFF. In DNA form, the CDR3 reads TGTGCCAGCAGCTTAGTAGCGGGGGACAATGAGCAGTTCTTC.

The V and J genes are TRBV24-1 and TRBJ2-1; the match to TRBD1 covers 7 bases. The CDR3 runs to 16 residues. CDR1 and CDR2 (germline): KGHDR, SFDVKD. The J segment lost 2 bases and the V segment lost 3 bases, leaving 6 bases of the junction unmatched. The CDR3: CATSDRDSQTYNEQFF. The CDR3 nucleotides read TGTGCCACCAGTGATCGGGACAGTCAGACCTACAATGAGCAGTTCTTC.

The chain joins TRBV7-6 to TRBJ1-3, with D possibly being TRBD1 (6 bases). The V and J ends lost 5 bases and 1 base respectively, with 12 bases between them. The germline CDR1 and CDR2 sequences are SGHVS and FNYEAQ. CDR3 size: 15 residues. The CDR3 sequence is CASSPLTGSGNTIYF. CDR3 sequence (DNA): TGTGCCAGCAGCCCTCTCACAGGGTCTGGAAACACCATATATTTT.

The chain recombines TRBV28 with TRBJ2-7; 9 bases are shared with TRBD2. The V segment lost 2 bases and the J segment 7 bases; nucleotides outside the gene matches: 6. The CDR3 sequence is 14 residues long. CDR1 MDHEN and CDR2 SYDVKM come from the germline V gene. The CDR3 DNA sequence: TGTGCCAGCAGTTTACTCGCGGGGGGGCCTGAGCAGTACTTC. Translation gives CASSLLAGGPEQYF.

This chain uses TRBV5-6 with TRBJ1-5; the D is unclear. V gave up 2 bases and J gave up 0 bases, with 12 bases separating them. CDR3 length equals 16 residues. Germline V lookup: CDR1 SGHDT, CDR2 YYEEEE. This CDR3 reads CASSLRSGYSNQPQHF. CDR3 DNA sequence: TGTGCCAGCAGCTTACGGTCTGGGTATAGCAATCAGCCCCAGCATTTT.

This chain uses TRBV2 with TRBJ2-7; 11 nucleotides agree with TRBD2. Germline loops: CDR1 SNHLY, CDR2 FYNNEI. CDR3 length equals 14 residues. J gave up 4 bases and V 6 bases, and 5 bases lay outside the gene matches. The CDR3 DNA reads as TGTGCCAGCAGGTCCGGGACTAGCGGTTACGAGCAGTACGTC. Protein product: CASRSGTSGYEQYV.

V usage is TRBV11-2 and J usage is TRBJ2-7; possible D gene TRBD2, 6 bases. The ends were cut back, 3 bases at V and 3 bases at J, with 12 bases in the middle. This CDR3 region has 14 residues. Germline assignment: CDR1 SGHAT and CDR2 FQNNGV. The CDR3 DNA follows: TGTGCCAGCAGCTTCGGCTCGCGGGGCTACGAGCAGTACGTC. It encodes CASSFGSRGYEQYV.

The rearrangement links TRBV12-5 to TRBJ1-4; unclear D gene. Per germline, CDR1 LGHNT and CDR2 FRNRAP. Trimming took 8 bases from V and 6 from J, leaving 10 bases between them. The CDR3 loop spans 12 amino acids. The CDR3 region is CASRRQDEKLFF. CDR3 coding DNA: TGTGCTAGTCGCCGGCAGGATGAAAAACTGTTTTTT.

The sample holds one count of this clone. This chain joins TRBV4-1 and TRBJ2-1; TRBD1 matches 10 bases. CDR3 length: 16 residues. V lost 4 bases to trimming and J lost 6 bases; unmatched junction nucleotides: 9. CDR1 is MGHRA, CDR2 YSYEKL, per germline. The CDR3 is CASSPVYGTGVNEQFF. CDR3 nucleotides: TGCGCCAGCAGCCCAGTCTACGGGACAGGGGTCAATGAGCAGTTCTTC.

This chain connects TRBV14 to TRBJ2-1, with D maybe TRBD2 (5 bases). Trimming stripped 2 bases from V and 7 bases from J, with 12 bases between. CDR1 and CDR2 from the germline V gene are SGHDN and FVKESK. The CDR3 is made up of 14 amino acids. The CDR3 DNA reads as TGTGCCAGCAGCCAAAGGCTAGCTGGTAATGAGCAGTTCTTC. Translating gives CASSQRLAGNEQFF.

The chain has TRBV19 and TRBJ2-3, with D hard to call. The CDR3 loop spans 15 amino acids. Trimming removed 3 bases at V and 0 bases at J, with 10 bases between. The germline CDR1 and CDR2 sequences are LNHDA and SQIVND (reference sequence). The DNA of the CDR3 is TGTGCCAGTAGTATCAAGGTTGCTAGCACAGATACGCAGTATTTT. Translated, it gives CASSIKVASTDTQYF.

This rearrangement joins TRBV11-3 to TRBJ2-1; D is possibly TRBD2 (7 bases). V was pared by 6 bases and J by 6 bases, with 12 bases between. The CDR3 runs 13 residues. CDR1 and CDR2 (germline): SGHNT, YENEEA. As DNA, the CDR3 is TGTGCCAGCAGAGGGGGGGCTAGCAATGAGCAGTTCTTC. As protein: CASRGGASNEQFF. Full variable domain (remainder filled in from reference TRBV11-3 and TRBJ2-1): EAGVVQSPRYKIIEKKQPVAFWCNPISGHNTLYWYLQNLGQGPELLIRYENEEAVDDSQLPKDRFSAERLKGVDSTLKIQPAELGDSAVYLCASRGGASNEQFFGPGTRLTVL.

A single count supports this clone. This rearrangement joins TRBV4-1 to TRBJ1-2, with TRBD1 matching 8 bases. Germline lookup yields CDR1 MGHRA and CDR2 YSYEKL. J gave up 5 bases and V 1 base, and 3 bases lay outside the gene matches. The CDR3 is 14 amino acids. DNA for the CDR3: TGCGCCAGCAGCCAAGTGACAGGGGATTATGGCTACACCTTC. Translating it yields CASSQVTGDYGYTF.

This chain links TRBV11-2 with TRBJ2-2; D may be TRBD2 (5 bases). Per germline, CDR1 SGHAT and CDR2 FQNNGV. The ends were cut back, 0 bases at V and 4 bases at J, with 6 bases in the middle. This CDR3 contains 14 residues. CDR3 protein: CASSLDAGTGELFF. CDR3 DNA: TGTGCCAGCAGCTTAGACGCGGGCACCGGGGAGCTGTTTTTT.

The rearrangement links TRBV7-9 to TRBJ1-5; 7 bases are shared with TRBD1. The germline V gene encodes CDR1 SEHNR and CDR2 FQNEAQ (reference sequence). The CDR3 sequence is 14 residues long. Trimming removed 5 bases from V and 2 bases from J; junction bases left unmatched: 3. CDR3 nucleotides: TGTGCCAGCAGCCTAGGGGGCCGCAATCAGCCCCAGCATTTT. Translating gives CASSLGGRNQPQHF.

This clone has only one observation. This chain connects TRBV11-3 to TRBJ1-2; tentatively, D is TRBD1 (6 bases). Germline V CDR1 and CDR2: SGHNT, YENEEA. The CDR3 loop spans 16 amino acids. V lost 4 bases, J lost 6 bases, and 21 bases lay in between. The CDR3 nucleotides are TGTGCCAGCAGCTATTCCTCCGGGACACTGCTTAATGGCTACACCTTC. It yields the protein CASSYSSGTLLNGYTF.

V and J are TRBV30 and TRBJ2-5; D unclear. The germline CDR1 and CDR2 sequences are GTSNPN and SVGIG (reference sequence). The CDR3 sequence is 13 residues long. Trimming cost V 7 bases and J 0 bases, with 12 bases left between them. The CDR3 protein is CAYQTAYQETQYF. The DNA for the CDR3 is TGTGCCTACCAGACGGCGTACCAAGAGACCCAGTACTTC.